These 8 T cell receptor beta chains were all obtained from the same sample, sequenced in a study of control samples from healthy donors and cancer patients. Using immunoSEQ multiplex PCR, the repertoire was profiled, and TCRdb retains in-frame clones only, with some absent. The sample has some 100,000 clones; approximately 93% are singletons. The sequenced material came from blood. These receptors all stem from a man younger than 35 in good health.

This clone has more than one count but fewer than ten. This chain uses TRBV18 with TRBJ2-5; D possibly corresponds to TRBD1 (6 bases). This CDR3 is built from 16 residues. CDR1 and CDR2 (germline): KGHSH, LQKENI. Between the trimmed V and J ends, which lost 4 bases and 5 bases, there was a span of 20 bases. The CDR3 DNA sequence: TGTGCCAGCTCACATAGACAGGACCCTCTTGGGGAGACCCAGTACTTC. Translated, it gives CASSHRQDPLGETQYF.

V and J are TRBV6-1 and TRBJ2-3, with TRBD2 as a possible D gene (7 bases). The CDR3 is 15 amino acids. Trimming shortened V by 0 bases and J by 2 bases, and 9 bases separated the two germline ends. CDR1 and CDR2 (germline): MNHNS, SASEGT. The CDR3 region has the DNA TGTGCCAGCAGTGAAGCCGCGGGGGCCACAGATACGCAGTATTTT. Its translation is CASSEAAGATDTQYF.

This clone has a handful of counts. The V gene is TRBV3-1 (or the pseudogene TRBV3-2), the J gene TRBJ1-1, with 9 bases lining up with TRBD1. CDR1 LGHDT and CDR2 YNNKEL come from the germline V gene (reference sequence). The CDR3 length is 14 residues. V lost 2 bases, J lost 4 bases, and 2 bases stayed unmatched. The CDR3 is CASSQIQGATEAFF. The CDR3 nucleotides are TGTGCCAGCAGCCAAATACAGGGGGCCACTGAAGCTTTCTTT.

The gene calls are TRBV30 and TRBJ1-1, with TRBD1 matching over 7 bases. The CDR3 loop spans 12 amino acids. Germline values: CDR1 GTSNPN, CDR2 SVGIG (reference sequence). V lost 5 bases to trimming and J lost 2 bases; unmatched junction nucleotides: 2. The CDR3 DNA follows: TGTGCCTGGGGGGACAGAAACACTGAAGCTTTCTTT. Its protein product is CAWGDRNTEAFF.

The V call is TRBV5-1, the J call TRBJ2-1, with 12 bases matching TRBD2. Trimming removed 3 bases from V and 9 bases from J; junction bases left unmatched: 7. Germline V gene sequence: CDR1 SGHRS, CDR2 YFSETQ. The CDR3 is made up of 15 amino acids. CDR3 amino acids: CASSSGLAGRGEQFF. CDR3 in DNA: TGCGCCAGCAGCTCCGGACTAGCGGGAAGGGGTGAGCAGTTCTTC.

The chain is built from TRBV4-1 and TRBJ2-1; 10 positions match TRBD2. From germline, CDR1 is MGHRA and CDR2 YSYEKL. This CDR3 is built from 17 residues. V lost 4 bases, J lost 5 bases, and 11 bases stayed unmatched. The CDR3 bases are TGCGCCAGCAGCCTCAATCGAGCGGGGGGGAGCCACAATGAGCAGTTCTTC. Translation gives CASSLNRAGGSHNEQFF.

The V and J genes are TRBV19 and TRBJ1-1; 11 bases match TRBD1. The CDR3 is made up of 15 amino acids. Germline V gene sequence: CDR1 LNHDA, CDR2 SQIVND (reference sequence). The trim removed 5 bases at V and 5 bases at J, leaving 7 bases unmatched. CDR3 coding DNA: TGTGCCAGTAGTCCCCCCGGGACAGGGGGGACTGAAGCTTTCTTT. Translated: CASSPPGTGGTEAFF.

The chain couples TRBV4-1 to TRBJ2-5; D is ambiguous. The CDR3 contains 14 residues. Trimming stripped 4 bases from V and 1 base from J, with 10 bases between. Germline-derived CDR1 and CDR2 are MGHRA and YSYEKL. This CDR3 reads CASSPPRSQETQYF. The CDR3 DNA follows: TGCGCCAGCAGCCCTCCTCGGAGCCAAGAGACCCAGTACTTC.